This T cell receptor beta chain was identified in a study of blood T cell repertoires in COVID-19. Study background: Material from acute and convalescent COVID-19 was sourced from the United States, Italy and Spain. The analysed material was cDNA or gDNA that came from T cells, B-cell-depleted T cells, or PBMCs.

Per the authors' pipeline: Estimates of nucleated cell counts were drawn from the amplification of reference gene primers. TCRdb's table, derived via immunoSEQ multiplex PCR, lists solely in-frame clones and lacks some. V and J calls plus clone size are reproduced from that table; the DNA served to infer D and trimming. The sample contains tens of thousands of clones, about 84% of which appear only once. The sequenced sample was peripheral blood. The TCR sequence derives from a man in his sixties with acute or convalescent COVID-19.

The DNA of the CDR3 is TGTGCCAGCAGAGAGCAACGCACTGAAGCTTTCTTT. Translation: CASREQRTEAFF. The J gene is TRBJ1-1, the V gene TRBV6-5; D not resolved. Between the trimmed V and J ends, which lost 6 bases and 4 bases, there was a span of 9 bases. This CDR3 has 12 residues. CDR1 is MNHEY and CDR2 is SVGAGI in the germline V gene.